This TCR beta chain was retrieved from a study of CD8 T cells in Susac syndrome. Comments on this clonotype: No antigen is known for it.

Sequencing of TCR beta drew on CD8+ and CD4+ T cells from blood. The patients who served as multiple sclerosis controls were treatment-naive and had stable or active relapsing-remitting disease that fulfilled the revised McDonald criteria. FACS was used to enrich TEMRA cells, whereas the CD8+ and CD4+ T cells were obtained by negative isolation. Random-hexamer reverse transcription was applied to about 0.5 to 1 ug RNA. Using its own MiXCR run on the immunoSEQ multiplex PCR reads, TCRdb lists one record per CDR3 protein. The table lists hundreds of thousands of distinct CDR3 sequences, approximately 90% of them singletons. Study results and caveats: By the study's own acknowledgment, its TCR sequencing and HLA analysis included relatively few individuals.

The V and J ends lost 6 bases and 9 bases respectively, with 27 bases between them. The CDR3 runs to 17 residues. This clonotype was obtained from a human donor with multiple sclerosis. This sequence joins TRBV12-3 or TRBV12-4 and TRBJ2-1; tentative D call: TRBD1 (7 bases). Sequenced material: CD8+ T cells from PBMCs. The CDR3 loop is CASSPTGRQGGNSEQFF. CDR3 in DNA: TGTGCCAGCAGCCCGACAGGGAGGCAGGGGGGTAACTCTGAGCAGTTCTTC.